One and the same sample provided the 20 T cell receptor beta chains below, sequenced in a study of T cell responses to AZD1222 COVID-19 vaccine. Clones were sequenced by immunoSEQ multiplex PCR, and TCRdb holds only the in-frame ones, with some missing. This sample has 95,000 to 100,000 clones, with more than 80% found just once. The specimen comprised peripheral blood, sampled on day 0 of AZD1222 vaccination. These receptors were obtained from an adult in good health.

The V call is TRBV9, the J call TRBJ2-7; 7 bases agree with TRBD2. This CDR3 has 13 amino acids. Trimming cost V 2 bases and J 6 bases; bases outside gene matches: 5. CDR1 and CDR2 from the germline V gene are SGDLS and YYNGEE. The CDR3 protein is CASSVFGEGEQYF. The CDR3 coding sequence is TGTGCCAGCAGCGTTTTCGGGGAGGGCGAGCAGTACTTC.

The rearrangement joins TRBV2 to TRBJ2-3; unclear D gene. V lost 7 bases and J 0 bases, leaving 11 bases between the germline ends. CDR1 is SNHLY, CDR2 FYNNEI, per germline. This CDR3 has 14 residues. The CDR3 here is CASNNLRSTDTQYF. DNA for the CDR3: TGTGCCAGCAACAACCTACGGAGCACAGATACGCAGTATTTT. Full variable domain (remainder filled in from reference TRBV2 and TRBJ2-3): EPEVTQTPSHQVTQMGQEVILRCVPISNHLYFYWYRQILGQKVEFLVSFYNNEISEKSEIFDDQFSVERPDGSNFTLKIRSTKLEDSAMYFCASNNLRSTDTQYFGPGTRLTVL.

The chain combines TRBV28 with TRBJ2-3, with TRBD2 matching 10 bases. There are 19 residues in the CDR3. Germline V gives CDR1 MDHEN, CDR2 SYDVKM. Germline trimming cut 6 bases from V and 2 bases from J; bases unmatched to any gene: 17. CDR3 DNA sequence: TGTGCCAGCAGGGGTTGGGCGGCTAGCGGGGGCCACTCCACAGATACGCAGTATTTT. Its translation is CASRGWAASGGHSTDTQYF.

The rearrangement joins TRBV15 to TRBJ1-5; perhaps TRBD1 as D (6 bases). Looked up from germline, CDR1 is LNHNV and CDR2 is YYDKDF (reference sequence). With 3 bases removed from V and 4 bases from J, the gap between germline ends came to 13 bases. CDR3 length: 15 residues. The CDR3 sequence is CATSRWGTLNQPQHF. CDR3 coding DNA: TGTGCCACCAGCAGGTGGGGGACACTTAATCAGCCCCAGCATTTT.

This chain links TRBV7-2 with TRBJ2-5; D is unresolved. CDR1 and CDR2 (germline): SGHTA, FQGNSA. V lost 5 bases and J lost 1, with 17 bases in between. The CDR3 spans 16 residues. DNA for the CDR3: TGTGCCAGCAGCCCCGCAAGGTGGGCGACCCAAGAGACCCAGTACTTC. Translation: CASSPARWATQETQYF.

This clone was counted a few times. This chain connects TRBV28 to TRBJ1-6, with D possibly matching TRBD1 (6 bases). The V gene's germline CDR1 is MDHEN and CDR2 SYDVKM. CDR3 length: 17 amino acids. The V gene lost 6 bases and the J gene lost 0 bases, with 15 bases spanning the gap. CDR3 sequence: CASRFKQGFSYNSPLHF. The CDR3 nucleotides are TGTGCCAGCAGATTCAAACAGGGCTTCTCCTATAATTCACCCCTCCACTTT. The entire variable domain, with the rest obtained from reference TRBV28 and TRBJ1-6, is as follows: DVKVTQSSRYLVKRTGEKVFLECVQDMDHENMFWYRQDPGLGLRLIYFSYDVKMKEKGDIPEGYSVSREKKERFSLILESASTNQTSMYLCASRFKQGFSYNSPLHFGNGTRLTVT.

The chain carries TRBV19 and TRBJ1-6; TRBD1 agrees at 9 bases. Germline-derived CDR1 and CDR2 are LNHDA and SQIVND (reference sequence). The CDR3 sequence is 14 residues long. V shed 10 bases and J 8 bases; nucleotides not matched to a gene: 9. CDR3 protein: CATTTGGSYSPLHF. CDR3 bases: TGTGCCACCACGACAGGGGGTAGTTATTCACCCCTCCACTTT.

V usage is TRBV5-6 and J usage is TRBJ2-7, with 7 nucleotides matching TRBD1. The germline CDR1 and CDR2 sequences are SGHDT and YYEEEE. This CDR3 contains 13 residues. Trimming removed 4 bases from V and 3 bases from J; junction bases left unmatched: 4. This chain's CDR3 is CASSRGQHYEQYF. In DNA, the CDR3 is TGTGCCAGCAGCCGGGGACAGCACTACGAGCAGTACTTC.

The chain uses TRBV11-2 and TRBJ2-7; D gene unclear. Germline V gene sequence: CDR1 SGHAT, CDR2 FQNNGV. The CDR3 contains 13 residues. V was trimmed by 3 bases and J by 5 bases, leaving 11 bases between them. CDR3 nucleotides: TGTGCCAGCAGCTTCCTGGGCGGCGACGAGCAGTACTTC. Translation: CASSFLGGDEQYF.

The V gene is TRBV27, the J gene TRBJ1-2, with 8 bases identical to TRBD1. Germline V gene lookup returns CDR1 MNHEY and CDR2 SMNVEV (reference sequence). The CDR3 contains 15 residues. With 4 bases clipped from V and 5 bases from J, the junction kept 9 bases outside the gene matches. CDR3 residues: CASSSGQGFRYGYTF. In DNA form, the CDR3 reads TGTGCCAGCAGTTCCGGACAGGGATTTAGGTATGGCTACACCTTC.

The V call is TRBV2, the J call TRBJ1-3; D is ambiguous. With 4 bases removed from V and 0 bases from J, the gap between germline ends came to 13 bases. The germline V gene has CDR1 SNHLY and CDR2 FYNNEI. CDR3 length: 16 amino acids. The CDR3 DNA follows: TGTGCCAGCAGTGTTCGTCCAGCATTCTCTGGAAACACCATATATTTT. Translation gives CASSVRPAFSGNTIYF.

The genes are TRBV6-5 and TRBJ2-1, with D uncertain. The CDR3 contains 14 residues. Trimming took off 1 base at V and 9 bases at J, with 13 bases between the two ends. Per germline, CDR1 MNHEY and CDR2 SVGAGI. This chain's CDR3 is CASSYYSGVGEQFF. The CDR3, as DNA: TGTGCCAGCAGTTACTACTCGGGTGTCGGTGAGCAGTTCTTC.

This clone was seen only once. This rearrangement joins TRBV27 to TRBJ1-6; 7 bases align to TRBD1. The ends lost 4 bases at V and 10 bases at J; junction bases unmatched: 4. CDR1 MNHEY and CDR2 SMNVEV come from the germline V gene (reference sequence). This CDR3 is 13 amino acids long. This CDR3 is CASSSRGQSPLHF. The CDR3 bases are TGTGCCAGCAGTTCGAGGGGACAGTCACCCCTCCACTTT.

J is TRBJ1-3 and V is TRBV19; TRBD1 matches 9 bases. The germline CDR1 and CDR2 sequences are LNHDA and SQIVND (reference sequence). With V trimmed by 4 bases and J by 1 base, 5 bases remained unmatched. The CDR3 runs to 16 residues. DNA of the CDR3: TGTGCCAGTAGTACTACAGGGGGCTCTTCTGGAAACACCATATATTTT. It specifies CASSTTGGSSGNTIYF.

J is TRBJ1-5 and V is TRBV6-2 or TRBV6-3; D possibly corresponds to TRBD1 (6 bases). V lost 5 bases, J lost 5 bases, and 19 bases lay in between. The germline gives CDR1 MNHEY, CDR2 SVGEGT. The CDR3 contains 16 residues. CDR3 sequence: CASSALTGRGDQPQHF. The CDR3 bases are TGTGCCAGCAGTGCCCTTACAGGGAGAGGCGATCAGCCCCAGCATTTT.

This sequence joins TRBV24-1 and TRBJ1-2; 9 bases are shared with TRBD1. The germline V gene encodes CDR1 KGHDR and CDR2 SFDVKD. V trimming: 3 bases; J trimming: 3 bases; junction bases outside the gene matches: 4. The CDR3 has 15 amino acids. CDR3 DNA sequence: TGTGCCACCAGTGATCGGACAGGGGTTGACTATGGCTACACCTTC. Its protein product is CATSDRTGVDYGYTF.

V usage is TRBV12-3 or TRBV12-4 and J usage is TRBJ2-7; D gene uncertain. Deletions cut 3 bases from V and 4 bases from J, with 10 bases between. CDR3 size: 13 residues. This CDR3 is CASSLRRGYEQYF. CDR3 in DNA: TGTGCCAGCAGTTTGAGACGTGGATACGAGCAGTACTTC.

V usage is TRBV7-2 and J usage is TRBJ1-5, with 8 bases matching TRBD1. The germline CDR1 and CDR2 sequences are SGHTA and FQGNSA. CDR3 length: 15 amino acids. V shed 5 bases and J 5 bases; nucleotides not matched to a gene: 8. In DNA, the CDR3 is TGTGCCAGCAGCCCGGAAGACAGGGGCGATCAGCCCCAGCATTTT. Its translation is CASSPEDRGDQPQHF.

DNA of the CDR3: TGCGCCAGCAGCTTGGTTCGGGGTTACGAGCAGTACTTC. It specifies CASSLVRGYEQYF. V is TRBV5-1 and J is TRBJ2-7; TRBD2 is a possible D gene (5 bases). In germline, CDR1 is SGHRS, CDR2 YFSETQ. Trimming cost V 0 bases and J 4 bases, with 8 bases left between them. The CDR3 extends over 13 amino acids.

This clone was observed a handful of times. The J gene is TRBJ1-1, the V gene TRBV2; TRBD1 is a possible D gene (5 bases). V lost 7 bases to trimming and J lost 1 base, with 13 bases between them. Germline CDR1 reads SNHLY; CDR2 reads FYNNEI. This CDR3 is built from 14 residues. The CDR3 spells CASNAWGRNTEAFF. The CDR3 DNA reads TGTGCCAGCAATGCGTGGGGGAGGAACACTGAAGCTTTCTTT.